The 25 T cell receptor beta chains below all came from one sample that was sequenced in a study of blood T cell repertoires in COVID-19. TCRdb's table, derived via immunoSEQ multiplex PCR, lists solely in-frame clones and lacks some. The sample has fewer than 250,000 clones, around nine tenths seen once. The sequenced sample consisted of peripheral blood. The source is a woman aged 55-69 years who had recovered from COVID-19.

The genes are TRBV19 and TRBJ1-3; D not resolved. From germline, CDR1 is LNHDA and CDR2 SQIVND (reference sequence). This CDR3 comprises 15 residues. Trimming stripped 2 bases from V and 0 bases from J, with 8 bases between. This CDR3 reads CASSISPGSGNTIYF. CDR3 in DNA: TGTGCCAGTAGTATATCACCCGGCTCTGGAAACACCATATATTTT.

The J gene is TRBJ1-1, the V gene TRBV19; D is undetermined. Germline V gene data show CDR1 as LNHDA and CDR2 as SQIVND (reference sequence). The CDR3 consists of 13 residues. V shed 3 bases and J shed 4 bases, with 9 bases lying between them. This CDR3 is CASSMEGSTEAFF. The DNA for the CDR3 is TGTGCCAGTAGTATGGAGGGATCCACTGAAGCTTTCTTT.

J is TRBJ1-1 and V is TRBV29-1; possibly TRBD1 for D (5 bases). The CDR3 has 10 residues. V was cut by 7 bases and J by 3 bases, with 6 bases left in between. Germline CDR1 reads SQVTM; CDR2 reads ANQGSEA. The CDR3 here is CSGRDTEAFF. CDR3 DNA sequence: TGCAGCGGCAGGGACACTGAAGCTTTCTTT. The entire variable domain, with the rest obtained from reference TRBV29-1 and TRBJ1-1, is as follows: SAVISQKPSRDICQRGTSLTIQCQVDSQVTMMFWYRQQPGQSLTLIATANQGSEATYESGFVIDKFPISRPNLTFSTLTVSNMSPEDSSIYLCSGRDTEAFFGQGTRLTVV.

This clone was observed a single time. This chain joins TRBV7-3 and TRBJ2-3; 11 bases fit TRBD2. V lost 0 bases to trimming and J lost 5 bases; unmatched junction nucleotides: 4. CDR1 and CDR2 (germline): SGHTA, FQGTGA. The CDR3 has 16 amino acids. CDR3 coding DNA: TGTGCCAGCAGCTTAACTAGCGGGGGGGATGGAGATACGCAGTATTTT. Encoded protein: CASSLTSGGDGDTQYF.

The rearrangement joins TRBV6-6 to TRBJ2-7; 9 positions match TRBD2. Germline V gene data show CDR1 as MNHNY and CDR2 as SVGAGI (reference sequence). With V trimmed by 0 bases and J by 2 bases, 2 bases remained unmatched. This CDR3 spans 15 amino acids. In DNA, the CDR3 is TGTGCCAGCAGTTACTCTCTAGCGGGGACCTACGAGCAGTACTTC. It specifies CASSYSLAGTYEQYF.

This chain joins TRBV7-9 and TRBJ1-6, with D maybe TRBD1 (5 bases). This CDR3 region has 15 residues. Trimming cost V 2 bases and J 14 bases, with 19 bases left between them. Per germline, CDR1 SEHNR and CDR2 FQNEAQ (reference sequence). The CDR3 sequence is CASSLHNSLLGALHF. The CDR3 region has the DNA TGTGCCAGCAGCTTACACAACAGCCTCCTAGGGGCCCTCCACTTT.

This clone came up once. This chain uses TRBV2 with TRBJ1-1; 9 nucleotides line up with TRBD1. Germline assignment: CDR1 SNHLY and CDR2 FYNNEI. The ends lost 4 bases at V and 1 base at J; junction bases unmatched: 1. This CDR3 comprises 14 residues. Written as DNA, the CDR3 is TGTGCCAGCAGTGTACAGGGGGCGAACACTGAAGCTTTCTTT. Translated, it gives CASSVQGANTEAFF.

This clone was counted between two and nine times. This chain links TRBV5-1 with TRBJ2-1; D perhaps matches TRBD1 (6 bases). The CDR3 sequence is 13 residues long. CDR1 is SGHRS, CDR2 YFSETQ, per germline. V lost 3 bases and J lost 3, with 7 bases in between. In DNA, the CDR3 is TGCGCCAGCAGCTGGGACAACTACAATGAGCAGTTCTTC. It encodes CASSWDNYNEQFF.

The chain combines TRBV6-6 with TRBJ1-4, with 7 bases matching TRBD1. Germline loops: CDR1 MNHNY, CDR2 SVGAGI (reference sequence). The length of the CDR3 is 14 residues. V gave up 2 bases and J gave up 8 bases; unmatched junction bases: 5. The CDR3 loop reads CASSYEGAREKLFF. The CDR3 coding sequence is TGTGCCAGCAGTTACGAGGGGGCTCGGGAAAAACTGTTTTTT.

The chain recombines TRBV2 with TRBJ2-3; 13 nucleotides match TRBD2. Germline CDR1 and CDR2: SNHLY and FYNNEI. With 5 bases clipped from V and 6 bases from J, the junction kept 5 bases outside the gene matches. The CDR3 extends over 15 amino acids. CDR3 bases: TGTGCCAGCAGTCTACTAGCGGGGGGGCCGGATACGCAGTATTTT. It specifies CASSLLAGGPDTQYF.

The count of this clone is one. V usage is TRBV29-1 and J usage is TRBJ1-2; D not certain. The germline V gene has CDR1 SQVTM and CDR2 ANQGSEA. This CDR3 comprises 12 residues. Trimming shortened V by 4 bases and J by 2 bases, and 8 bases separated the two germline ends. The CDR3 DNA sequence: TGCAGCGTTGCGTTACAGAACTATGGCTACACCTTC. Amino acid sequence: CSVALQNYGYTF. Variable domain in full (rest from reference TRBV29-1 and TRBJ1-2): SAVISQKPSRDICQRGTSLTIQCQVDSQVTMMFWYRQQPGQSLTLIATANQGSEATYESGFVIDKFPISRPNLTFSTLTVSNMSPEDSSIYLCSVALQNYGYTFGSGTRLTVV.

This clone was seen once. The chain is built from TRBV3-1 (or the pseudogene TRBV3-2) and TRBJ1-5; D not resolved. Germline lookup yields CDR1 LGHDT and CDR2 YNNKEL (reference sequence). This CDR3 region has 18 residues. V lost 0 bases, J lost 2 bases, and 17 bases lay in between. In DNA form, the CDR3 reads TGTGCCAGCAGCCAAGATGGTCCCCGTGGGCCGGGCAATCAGCCCCAGCATTTT. Translating it yields CASSQDGPRGPGNQPQHF.

The rearrangement joins TRBV10-3 to TRBJ1-2, with D perhaps matching TRBD1 (6 bases). This CDR3 has 14 amino acids. Trimming removed 7 bases from V and 4 bases from J, with 16 bases in between. Germline V gene lookup returns CDR1 ENHRY and CDR2 SYGVKD. The CDR3 DNA reads as TGTGCCATCATGGACACAGGGACCCTCTATGGCTACACCTTC. Translating it yields CAIMDTGTLYGYTF.

The chain joins TRBV28 to TRBJ2-2, with 9 bases fitting TRBD1. Germline assignment: CDR1 MDHEN and CDR2 SYDVKM. The ends lost 6 bases at V and 5 bases at J; junction bases unmatched: 7. This CDR3 is 15 amino acids long. The CDR3, as DNA: TGTGCCAGCAGGGGACAGGGCATTAGGACCGGGGAGCTGTTTTTT. The encoded protein is CASRGQGIRTGELFF.

The chain employs TRBV20-1 and TRBJ1-5, with D possibly TRBD1 on 6 matching bases. The CDR3 runs to 16 residues. Trimming shortened V by 3 bases and J by 7 bases, and 22 bases separated the two germline ends. Germline CDR1 DFQATT, CDR2 SNEGSKA (reference sequence). The CDR3 is CSASERGGLSGQPQHF. CDR3 DNA: TGCAGTGCTAGTGAGCGGGGGGGCCTAAGTGGCCAGCCCCAGCATTTT.

The gene calls are TRBV7-2 and TRBJ2-3, with a possible D match to TRBD2 (7 bases). Germline CDR1 and CDR2: SGHTA and FQGNSA. This CDR3 is 16 amino acids long. Trimming left V 2 bases short and J 1 base short, with 13 bases between. In DNA form, the CDR3 reads TGTGCCAGCAGCTTAATTCGGGGGGCTGGCACAGATACGCAGTATTTT. This translates into CASSLIRGAGTDTQYF.

The rearrangement links TRBV24-1 to TRBJ1-3; 7 bases are a match to TRBD1. V lost 4 bases to trimming and J lost 4 bases; unmatched junction nucleotides: 6. CDR1 and CDR2 (germline): KGHDR, SFDVKD. This CDR3 has 15 residues. CDR3 region: CATSDSRQGGNTIYF. CDR3 coding DNA: TGTGCCACCAGTGACAGCCGACAGGGCGGAAACACCATATATTTT.

The chain couples TRBV4-2 to TRBJ2-1; unclear D gene. This CDR3 is 16 amino acids long. Trimming took 1 base from V and 0 from J, leaving 10 bases between them. From germline, CDR1 is LGHNA and CDR2 YNFKEQ. CDR3: CASSQGAQSSYNEQFF. DNA of the CDR3: TGTGCCAGCAGCCAAGGGGCTCAAAGCTCCTACAATGAGCAGTTCTTC.

The chain has TRBV7-9 and TRBJ2-1; TRBD2 matches at 10 bases. Germline V gene lookup returns CDR1 SEHNR and CDR2 FQNEAQ (reference sequence). Unmatched junction bases numbered 11, after V lost 7 bases and J lost 2 bases. The CDR3 sequence is 17 residues long. In DNA, the CDR3 is TGTGCCAGCATCCCGGGGGTAGCGGGGGGACCCTACAATGAGCAGTTCTTC. This translates into CASIPGVAGGPYNEQFF.

The chain couples TRBV7-3 to TRBJ2-2; TRBD1 agrees at 7 bases. J was trimmed by 7 bases and V by 5 bases; bases with no gene match: 4. CDR3 size: 13 residues. Germline CDR1 and CDR2: SGHTA and FQGTGA. In nucleotides, the CDR3 is TGTGCCAGCAGCACAACAGGGGACGGGGAGCTGTTTTTT. This gives the protein CASSTTGDGELFF.

The J gene is TRBJ2-1, the V gene TRBV10-3; 10 bases align to TRBD1. J was trimmed by 7 bases and V by 1 base; bases with no gene match: 16. Germline CDR1 reads ENHRY; CDR2 reads SYGVKD. The CDR3 runs to 19 residues. The CDR3 here is CAISELEYGDRGLENEQFF. CDR3 in DNA: TGTGCCATCAGTGAGTTAGAGTATGGGGACAGGGGATTGGAAAATGAGCAGTTCTTC.

As DNA, the CDR3 is TGTGCCAGCTCACCACCGGGGAGCGGGGGATATGTCACCGGGGAGCTGTTTTTT. Protein sequence: CASSPPGSGGYVTGELFF. The chain uses TRBV18 and TRBJ2-2; TRBD2 matches at 8 bases. The CDR3 has 18 amino acids. The trim removed 0 bases at V and 4 bases at J, leaving 10 bases unmatched. Germline-derived CDR1 and CDR2 are KGHSH and LQKENI.

This clone was counted a few times. This rearrangement joins TRBV6-1 to TRBJ2-7; D perhaps matches TRBD2 (5 bases). CDR3 length: 16 amino acids. CDR1 MNHNS and CDR2 SASEGT come from the germline V gene. The V end lost 1 base, the J end lost 0 bases, and 13 bases lay between the germline ends. The chain's CDR3 is CASSEGSGEHSYEQYF. CDR3 DNA: TGTGCCAGCAGTGAAGGTAGTGGGGAGCACTCCTACGAGCAGTACTTC.

V usage is TRBV5-1 and J usage is TRBJ1-1; 7 nucleotides align to TRBD1. V shed 3 bases and J 4 bases; nucleotides not matched to a gene: 6. CDR1 is SGHRS and CDR2 is YFSETQ in the germline V gene. CDR3 size: 14 residues. The DNA of the CDR3 is TGCGCCAGCAGCTCCTTACAGGGGAGCACTGAAGCTTTCTTT. Translating it yields CASSSLQGSTEAFF. Full variable domain (rest looked up from reference TRBV5-1 and TRBJ1-1): KAGVTQTPRYLIKTRGQQVTLSCSPISGHRSVSWYQQTPGQGLQFLFEYFSETQRNKGNFPGRFSGRQFSNSRSEMNVSTLELGDSALYLCASSSLQGSTEAFFGQGTRLTVV.

In its sample, this clone was seen once. Here the CDR3 DNA reads TGTGCCAGCAGCTTACAGGGTTACACGCAGTATTTT. This translates into CASSLQGYTQYF. The chain has TRBV7-2 and TRBJ2-3; a weak D match, TRBD1 (5 bases). This CDR3 has 12 residues. CDR1 is SGHTA, CDR2 FQGNSA, per germline. Between the trimmed V and J ends, which lost 2 bases and 9 bases, there was a span of 9 bases.